One and the same sample provided the 27 T cell receptor beta chains below, sequenced in a study of cytomegalovirus exposure and HLA in healthy donors. Use of 60 Vbeta and 13 Jbeta primers characterized the PCR. Only in-frame clones appear in the TCRdb table, and some are missing; sequencing was by immunoSEQ multiplex PCR. This sample yields about 180,000 clones, of which roughly 78% are seen a single time; less than 2% belongs to the top ten. The sample consisted of PBMCs. The receptors were sampled from a woman in her 30s in good health and CMV-seronegative.

This clone was picked up a small number of times. This chain joins TRBV4-2 and TRBJ1-2, with D perhaps TRBD1 (6 bases). Trimming left V 1 base short and J 8 bases short, with 17 bases between. Germline V lookup: CDR1 LGHNA, CDR2 YNFKEQ. The CDR3 sequence is 15 residues long. Written as DNA, the CDR3 is TGTGCCAGCAGCCAAGGAACAGGGACCATCGAGGGCTACACCTTC. Translation gives CASSQGTGTIEGYTF.

The genes are TRBV5-6 and TRBJ2-2; 7 positions match TRBD1. This CDR3 has 16 amino acids. Germline values: CDR1 SGHDT, CDR2 YYEEEE. V was pared by 0 bases and J by 2 bases, with 4 bases of the junction left unmatched. DNA for the CDR3: TGTGCCAGCAGCTTGGTCGACAGGGTTAACACCGGGGAGCTGTTTTTT. This encodes CASSLVDRVNTGELFF.

The chain uses TRBV13 and TRBJ2-7; D might be TRBD2 (6 bases). Germline V gives CDR1 PRHDT, CDR2 FYEKMQ (reference sequence). Trimming shortened V by 8 bases and J by 5 bases, and 19 bases separated the two germline ends. The CDR3 is 14 residues long. CDR3 sequence (DNA): TGTGCCAGCTCCCGGGTCGGGGGTTCCAACGAGCAGTACTTC. Translation: CASSRVGGSNEQYF.

This clone was recorded only once. The V gene is TRBV6-6, the J gene TRBJ2-5, with D possibly being TRBD1 (5 bases). The germline V gene encodes CDR1 MNHNY and CDR2 SVGAGI (reference sequence). V gave up 7 bases and J gave up 0 bases, with 15 bases separating them. The CDR3 is 15 amino acids. The CDR3 sequence: CASNTGGGYQETQYF. The CDR3 DNA sequence: TGTGCCAGCAATACAGGTGGTGGGTACCAAGAGACCCAGTACTTC.

A few counts support this clone. V and J are TRBV5-6 and TRBJ1-6, with 7 bases fitting TRBD1. CDR1 and CDR2 (germline): SGHDT, YYEEEE. This CDR3 contains 15 residues. After removal of 2 bases from V and 10 bases from J, the junction contained 9 bases not matched to a gene. The CDR3 sequence is CASSFPQGVYSPLHF. The CDR3 DNA reads as TGTGCCAGCAGCTTTCCCCAGGGGGTTTACTCACCCCTCCACTTT.

This clone was counted once. The chain couples TRBV9 to TRBJ1-1; D is uncertain. V gave up 0 bases and J gave up 1 base, with 10 bases separating them. Germline loops: CDR1 SGDLS, CDR2 YYNGEE. The CDR3 sequence is 15 residues long. CDR3: CASSVAQVPNTEAFF. CDR3 DNA: TGTGCCAGCAGCGTAGCTCAGGTTCCGAACACTGAAGCTTTCTTT. The complete variable domain, with remaining parts taken from reference TRBV9 and TRBJ1-1, reads DSGVTQTPKHLITATGQRVTLRCSPRSGDLSVYWYQQSLDQGLQFLIQYYNGEERAKGNILERFSAQQFPDLHSELNLSSLELGDSALYFCASSVAQVPNTEAFFGQGTRLTVV.

The chain carries TRBV16 and TRBJ1-5; 7 bases agree with TRBD1. Looked up from germline, CDR1 is KGHSY and CDR2 is FQNENV. The V segment lost 4 bases and the J segment 5 bases; nucleotides outside the gene matches: 17. The CDR3 contains 18 residues. In nucleotides, the CDR3 is TGTGCCAGCAGCCCTTTGCCGACAGGGTCCAGTCCTGATCAGCCCCAGCATTTT. This codes for CASSPLPTGSSPDQPQHF. Using reference TRBV16 and TRBJ1-5 for the parts outside the CDR3, the full variable domain is GEEVAQTPKHLVRGEGQKAKLYCAPIKGHSYVFWYQQVLKNEFKFLISFQNENVFDETGMPKERFSAKCLPNSPCSLEIQATKLEDSAVYFCASSPLPTGSSPDQPQHFGDGTRLSIL.

The chain employs TRBV19 and TRBJ1-4, with 12 bases that match TRBD1. There are 14 residues in the CDR3. From germline, CDR1 is LNHDA and CDR2 SQIVND (reference sequence). J gave up 10 bases and V 5 bases, and 5 bases lay outside the gene matches. CDR3 DNA sequence: TGTGCCAGTAGTGACGGGACAGGGGGCTTAAAACTGTTTTTT. It encodes CASSDGTGGLKLFF.

The CDR3 DNA is TGTGCCAGCTCACGGCGGGGGGGAGAGACCCAGTACTTC. It codes for CASSRRGGETQYF. V usage is TRBV9 and J usage is TRBJ2-5; 9 bases match TRBD2. This CDR3 has 13 amino acids. The V gene end was trimmed by 7 bases and the J gene end by 4 bases; junction bases not matched to a gene: 5. Per the germline V gene, CDR1 is SGDLS and CDR2 is YYNGEE.

J is TRBJ2-7 and V is TRBV7-8, with D possibly TRBD2 on 7 matching bases. The CDR3 is 15 amino acids. Germline assignment: CDR1 SGHVS and CDR2 FQNEAQ. V shed 5 bases and J shed 2 bases, with 16 bases lying between them. This chain's CDR3 is CASSPSGGGAYEQYF. The CDR3 region has the DNA TGTGCCAGCAGCCCTTCAGGAGGGGGGGCCTACGAGCAGTACTTC. The whole variable domain, remainder taken from reference TRBV7-8 and TRBJ2-7, is GAGVSQSPRYKVAKRGQDVALRCDPISGHVSLFWYQQALGQGPEFLTYFQNEAQLDKSGLPSDRFFAERPEGSVSTLKIQRTQQEDSAVYLCASSPSGGGAYEQYFGPGTRLTVT.

The chain couples TRBV9 to TRBJ2-3; 7 bases are a match to TRBD2. Per the germline V gene, CDR1 is SGDLS and CDR2 is YYNGEE. CDR3 size: 13 residues. The junction had 7 bases not matched to a gene; V was cut back by 3 bases and J by 9 bases. Here the CDR3 reads CASSDAGEDTQYF. Written as DNA, the CDR3 is TGTGCCAGCAGCGACGCGGGGGAAGACACGCAGTATTTT.

The rearrangement links TRBV27 to TRBJ2-5; TRBD1 agrees at 7 bases. This CDR3 contains 17 residues. Germline V gene data show CDR1 as MNHEY and CDR2 as SMNVEV (reference sequence). J was trimmed by 1 base and V by 2 bases; bases with no gene match: 10. As DNA, the CDR3 is TGTGCCAGCAGTTTAGGGGCCGGGACAGCAGTCCAAGAGACCCAGTACTTC. This codes for CASSLGAGTAVQETQYF.

The J gene is TRBJ2-3, the V gene TRBV6-5; 14 nucleotides line up with TRBD2. Germline V gene sequence: CDR1 MNHEY, CDR2 SVGAGI. After removal of 3 bases from V and 7 bases from J, the junction contained 6 bases not matched to a gene. This CDR3 comprises 16 residues. The CDR3 reads CASSYRTSGGKNTQYF. The CDR3, as DNA: TGTGCCAGCAGTTATCGGACTAGCGGGGGGAAGAATACGCAGTATTTT.

The chain joins TRBV5-1 to TRBJ2-5; D unclear. The CDR3 extends over 17 amino acids. Germline CDR1 reads SGHRS; CDR2 reads YFSETQ. Deletions cut 0 bases from V and 2 bases from J, with 17 bases between. As DNA, the CDR3 is TGCGCCAGCAGCTTGGGGTTGCTAGTGCGGTTACAAGAGACCCAGTACTTC. As protein: CASSLGLLVRLQETQYF.

The J gene is TRBJ2-1, the V gene TRBV2; 16 bases are a match to TRBD2. Looked up from germline, CDR1 is SNHLY and CDR2 is FYNNEI. V trimming: 4 bases; J trimming: 0 bases; junction bases outside the gene matches: 9. The CDR3 has 20 amino acids. The CDR3 spells CASSAVGLAGGRLSYNEQFF. CDR3 coding DNA: TGTGCCAGCAGTGCGGTGGGACTAGCGGGGGGGCGTCTCTCCTACAATGAGCAGTTCTTC.

This chain uses TRBV7-2 with TRBJ2-3; 8 positions match TRBD1. The CDR3 contains 16 residues. Unmatched junction bases numbered 7, after V lost 5 bases and J lost 0 bases. Germline CDR1 is SGHTA and CDR2 is FQGNSA. DNA of the CDR3: TGTGCCAGCAGCCCAAGGCGGGACAGGAGCACAGATACGCAGTATTTT. Its protein is CASSPRRDRSTDTQYF.

Only a few counts were recorded for this clone. This chain joins TRBV4-2 and TRBJ1-6, with 8 positions matching TRBD1. V shed 2 bases, J shed 9 bases, and the junction held 6 bases outside the gene matches. The CDR3 consists of 15 residues. In germline, CDR1 is LGHNA, CDR2 YNFKEQ. The CDR3 sequence is CASSQKTGDLSPLHF. CDR3 DNA sequence: TGTGCCAGCAGCCAAAAGACAGGGGATCTTTCACCCCTCCACTTT.

This chain links TRBV6-5 with TRBJ1-1, with D possibly matching TRBD1 (6 bases). The ends were cut back, 5 bases at V and 3 bases at J, with 16 bases in the middle. From germline, CDR1 is MNHEY and CDR2 SVGAGI. CDR3 length equals 15 residues. The CDR3 spells CASSPLGGADTEAFF. CDR3 in DNA: TGTGCCAGCAGTCCCCTAGGGGGGGCGGACACTGAAGCTTTCTTT.

This clone came up once. The chain links TRBV5-1 to TRBJ1-4; D unclear. V lost 0 bases and J lost 4, with 10 bases in between. This CDR3 is 15 amino acids long. Germline V CDR1 and CDR2: SGHRS, YFSETQ. CDR3 loop: CASSLAGSGNEKLFF. CDR3 DNA sequence: TGCGCCAGCAGCTTGGCCGGTAGCGGTAATGAAAAACTGTTTTTT.

The V and J genes are TRBV25-1 and TRBJ2-3; a weak D match, TRBD2 (5 bases). The germline V and J ends were trimmed by 2 bases and 0 bases, with 12 bases remaining between them. Germline values: CDR1 MGHDK, CDR2 SYGVNS. This CDR3 region has 16 residues. In DNA form, the CDR3 reads TGTGCCAGCAGTGAACTGGACTTCACTAGCACAGATACGCAGTATTTT. Its protein product is CASSELDFTSTDTQYF. Based on the CDR3 plus reference TRBV25-1 and TRBJ2-3, the full variable domain is EADIYQTPRYLVIGTGKKITLECSQTMGHDKMYWYQQDPGMELHLIHYSYGVNSTEKGDLSSESTVSRIRTEHFPLTLESARPSHTSQYLCASSELDFTSTDTQYFGPGTRLTVL.

V and J are TRBV6-5 and TRBJ2-5, with D possibly matching TRBD2 (7 bases). Trimming cost V 10 bases and J 2 bases, with 17 bases left between them. This CDR3 is 14 amino acids long. The germline CDR1 and CDR2 sequences are MNHEY and SVGAGI. The CDR3 loop is CATQRGGLQETQYF. CDR3 sequence (DNA): TGTGCCACCCAGAGGGGGGGCCTACAAGAGACCCAGTACTTC.

The rearrangement links TRBV27 to TRBJ1-6; 7 bases align to TRBD1. Germline V gene data show CDR1 as MNHEY and CDR2 as SMNVEV (reference sequence). The CDR3 contains 16 residues. V lost 4 bases, J lost 4 bases, and 7 bases stayed unmatched. The CDR3 spells CASSSSQGGYNSPLHF. Here the CDR3 DNA reads TGTGCCAGCAGTTCCTCCCAGGGGGGTTATAATTCACCCCTCCACTTT.

V usage is TRBV5-5 and J usage is TRBJ2-7; 7 bases are a match to TRBD1. Trimming took 8 bases from V and 0 from J; bases not matched to a gene: 8. From germline, CDR1 is SGHKS and CDR2 YYEKEE (reference sequence). The CDR3 sequence is 14 residues long. CDR3: CARGGHVSSYEQYF. For the CDR3, the DNA is TGTGCCAGAGGGGGCCATGTTAGCTCCTACGAGCAGTACTTC.

The V gene is TRBV9, the J gene TRBJ1-1; D is ambiguous. The CDR3 is 13 amino acids. V was trimmed by 0 bases and J by 6 bases, leaving 9 bases between them. The germline CDR1 and CDR2 sequences are SGDLS and YYNGEE. In DNA form, the CDR3 reads TGTGCCAGCAGCGTAGCTGGAACAGCTGAAGCTTTCTTT. Its translation is CASSVAGTAEAFF. The full variable domain, rest sourced from reference TRBV9 and TRBJ1-1, is DSGVTQTPKHLITATGQRVTLRCSPRSGDLSVYWYQQSLDQGLQFLIQYYNGEERAKGNILERFSAQQFPDLHSELNLSSLELGDSALYFCASSVAGTAEAFFGQGTRLTVV.

This chain links TRBV5-1 with TRBJ2-7; the D gene is possibly TRBD1 (6 bases). The CDR3 is 14 amino acids. Looked up from germline, CDR1 is SGHRS and CDR2 is YFSETQ. Deletions cut 0 bases from V and 5 bases from J, with 12 bases between. The CDR3 sequence: CASSLGGPGDEQYF. In nucleotides, the CDR3 is TGCGCCAGCAGCTTGGGGGGGCCCGGGGACGAGCAGTACTTC.

The chain uses TRBV27 and TRBJ1-6; D may be TRBD1 (5 bases). Per the germline V gene, CDR1 is MNHEY and CDR2 is SMNVEV (reference sequence). V lost 2 bases and J lost 9, with 8 bases in between. This CDR3 spans 13 amino acids. The CDR3 sequence is CASSLGAGSPLHF. The CDR3 nucleotides read TGTGCCAGCAGTTTAGGGGCAGGTTCACCCCTCCACTTT.

The chain is built from TRBV29-1 and TRBJ2-1; D might be TRBD1 (7 bases). CDR3 size: 11 residues. V was trimmed by 3 bases and J by 10 bases, leaving 10 bases between them. Germline V lookup: CDR1 SQVTM, CDR2 ANQGSEA. CDR3 nucleotides: TGCAGCGTTGAGACAGGGAGGGAGCAGTTCTTC. This sequence encodes CSVETGREQFF.